This T cell receptor beta chain is from a study of T cells after yellow fever vaccination. Findings of the study overall: There was a possibility that FACS-sorted repertoires contained abundant clonotypes contaminating from the bulk population.

Per germline, CDR1 DFQATT and CDR2 SNEGSKA (reference sequence). V was clipped by 0 bases and J by 6 bases, with 20 bases between them. CDR3 length: 16 amino acids. The 5'RACE template-switching step produced TCR cDNA and added a universal primer site and UMIs. TCRdb independently ran MiXCR on the 5' RACE reads; one entry per CDR3 protein. Of 300,000 to 350,000 distinct CDR3 sequences listed, 3% to 4.5% were seen once; the top ten hold roughly 24%. This clonotype has a handful of counts. Its antigen is still unknown. This sample comprised PBMCs, obtained 5 days after the yellow fever booster vaccination. The genes are TRBV20-1 and TRBJ2-5; D possibly uses TRBD1 or TRBD2 (5 bases each). The clonotype originates from a man younger than 35 who received the YFV17D yellow fever vaccine. The CDR3 loop reads CSARDLRGPDTKTQYF. The CDR3 bases are TGCAGTGCTAGAGATCTTCGGGGACCAGATACCAAGACCCAGTACTTC.